Described below is a single T cell receptor beta chain sequence and its context. These donors were members of the 120-subject validation cohort, a group separate from the approximately 680-subject first cohort. These data belong to a study of cytomegalovirus exposure and HLA in healthy donors. Germline trimming cut 6 bases from V and 4 bases from J; bases unmatched to any gene: 3. Germline loops: CDR1 MNHNS, CDR2 SASEGT. The CDR3 runs to 15 residues. Data came from immunoSEQ multiplex PCR; TCRdb stores just in-frame clones and leaves some out. The sample lists some 260,000 clones, 87% seen once, with around 12% in the top ten.

Specimen: PBMCs. The chain has TRBV6-1 and TRBJ2-2; 12 nucleotides agree with TRBD2. This receptor was obtained from a man aged 18-30 years in good health and CMV-seropositive. The CDR3 protein is CASRAGLAGTGELFF. CDR3 DNA sequence: TGTGCCAGCAGAGCGGGACTAGCGGGCACCGGGGAGCTGTTTTTT.